These T cell receptor beta chains were read from a single sample in a study of cytomegalovirus exposure and HLA in healthy donors. Profiling relied on immunoSEQ multiplex PCR, and the TCRdb table lists in-frame clones only, not all of them. This table has roughly 190,000 clones, over 70% appearing once. Sequencing was performed on PBMCs. These receptors were obtained from a man in his forties or fifties in good health and CMV-seronegative. The CDR3 runs from the conserved cysteine through the conserved F or W. The order of the fields is V gene, D gene, clone size, J gene, CDR3 protein, CDR3 DNA. D genes are given only for firm matches. Some rows have no size entry. The others give once, few or many, or a class for an expanded clone.

v_gene: TRBV19; d_gene: TRBD1; abundance: -; j_gene: TRBJ1-5; CDR3aa: CASSRAGGRIYRDQPQHF; CDR3nt: TGTGCCAGCAGTCGGGCAGGGGGGAGAATTTACCGAGATCAGCCCCAGCATTTT
v_gene: TRBV6-5; d_gene: -; abundance: -; j_gene: TRBJ1-1; CDR3aa: CASRLTGINTEAFF; CDR3nt: TGTGCCAGCAGGCTTACAGGGATAAACACTGAAGCTTTCTTT
v_gene: TRBV27; d_gene: -; abundance: -; j_gene: TRBJ1-5; CDR3aa: CASSQGRNQPQHF; CDR3nt: TGTGCCAGCAGCCAGGGAAGGAATCAGCCCCAGCATTTT
v_gene: TRBV14; d_gene: TRBD2; abundance: once; j_gene: TRBJ2-7; CDR3aa: CASSQERLAAYEQYF; CDR3nt: TGTGCCAGCAGCCAAGAACGTCTAGCGGCCTACGAGCAGTACTTC
v_gene: TRBV23-1; d_gene: -; abundance: few; j_gene: TRBJ1-3; CDR3aa: CASSQSKANSGNTIYF; CDR3nt: TGCGCCAGCAGTCAATCGAAAGCCAACTCTGGAAACACCATATATTTT
v_gene: TRBV4-2; d_gene: -; abundance: -; j_gene: TRBJ1-5; CDR3aa: CASSLTGQNQPQHF; CDR3nt: TGTGCCAGCAGCCTCACTGGACAGAATCAGCCCCAGCATTTT
v_gene: TRBV2; d_gene: TRBD1; abundance: -; j_gene: TRBJ1-6; CDR3aa: CASSERDSSRSSALHF; CDR3nt: TGTGCCAGCAGTGAAAGGGACAGCAGTAGGTCGTCAGCCCTCCACTTT
v_gene: TRBV5-4; d_gene: -; abundance: -; j_gene: TRBJ2-7; CDR3aa: CASSLRQGLAYEQYF; CDR3nt: TGTGCCAGCAGCTTGAGGCAGGGACTCGCCTACGAGCAGTACTTC
v_gene: TRBV10-3; d_gene: TRBD2; abundance: -; j_gene: TRBJ2-3; CDR3aa: CAISGAASGGPWDTQYF; CDR3nt: TGTGCCATCAGTGGAGCGGCTAGCGGGGGGCCATGGGATACGCAGTATTTT
v_gene: TRBV7-2; d_gene: -; abundance: -; j_gene: TRBJ2-5; CDR3aa: CASSLRQKETQYF; CDR3nt: TGTGCCAGCAGCTTAAGACAGAAAGAGACCCAGTACTTC
v_gene: TRBV5-6; d_gene: -; abundance: -; j_gene: TRBJ1-1; CDR3aa: CASSLDPGQMNTEAFF; CDR3nt: TGTGCCAGCAGCTTGGATCCCGGACAGATGAACACTGAAGCTTTCTTT
v_gene: TRBV19; d_gene: TRBD1; abundance: -; j_gene: TRBJ2-2; CDR3aa: CASSRRDRDTGELFF; CDR3nt: TGTGCCAGTAGTAGGCGGGACAGGGACACCGGGGAGCTGTTTTTT
v_gene: TRBV10-2; d_gene: -; abundance: -; j_gene: TRBJ2-2; CDR3aa: CASSENSPGELFF; CDR3nt: TGCGCCAGCAGTGAGAACAGCCCCGGGGAGCTGTTTTTT
v_gene: TRBV7-8; d_gene: -; abundance: -; j_gene: TRBJ1-1; CDR3aa: CASSSTGHKGEAFF; CDR3nt: TGTGCCAGCAGCTCCACAGGGCACAAGGGTGAAGCTTTCTTT
v_gene: TRBV7-2; d_gene: TRBD1; abundance: -; j_gene: TRBJ2-7; CDR3aa: CASSYSTGDSYEQYF; CDR3nt: TGTGCCAGCAGCTACTCGACAGGGGATTCCTACGAGCAGTACTTC
v_gene: TRBV2; d_gene: -; abundance: -; j_gene: TRBJ1-6; CDR3aa: CASSESLSYNSPLHF; CDR3nt: TGTGCCAGCAGTGAAAGCCTCTCCTATAATTCACCCCTCCACTTT
v_gene: TRBV19; d_gene: TRBD2; abundance: -; j_gene: TRBJ2-7; CDR3aa: CASSVTSGAFYEQYF; CDR3nt: TGTGCCAGTAGTGTGACTAGCGGGGCTTTCTACGAGCAGTACTTC
v_gene: TRBV10-3; d_gene: -; abundance: -; j_gene: TRBJ1-1; CDR3aa: CAIKAGGVNTEAFF; CDR3nt: TGTGCCATCAAAGCAGGAGGAGTCAACACTGAAGCTTTCTTT
v_gene: TRBV19; d_gene: TRBD2; abundance: -; j_gene: TRBJ2-3; CDR3aa: CASTDVAGGADTQYF; CDR3nt: TGTGCCAGTACCGACGTAGCGGGGGGCGCAGATACGCAGTATTTT
v_gene: TRBV4-3; d_gene: -; abundance: -; j_gene: TRBJ1-1; CDR3aa: CASSQESGVTEAFF; CDR3nt: TGCGCCAGCAGCCAAGAATCGGGGGTCACTGAAGCTTTCTTT
v_gene: TRBV6-1; d_gene: -; abundance: once; j_gene: TRBJ2-5; CDR3aa: CASSFGRTQETQYF; CDR3nt: TGTGCCAGCAGTTTTGGACGGACTCAAGAGACCCAGTACTTC
v_gene: TRBV4-3; d_gene: TRBD1; abundance: -; j_gene: TRBJ2-7; CDR3aa: CASSRDRDIYEQYF; CDR3nt: TGCGCCAGCAGCCGGGACAGGGATATCTACGAGCAGTACTTC
v_gene: TRBV2; d_gene: TRBD2; abundance: -; j_gene: TRBJ2-5; CDR3aa: CASSDIVTGGETQYF; CDR3nt: TGTGCCAGCAGTGATATCGTGACGGGGGGAGAGACCCAGTACTTC
v_gene: TRBV14; d_gene: TRBD2; abundance: -; j_gene: TRBJ2-3; CDR3aa: CASRVSGGEQYF; CDR3nt: TGTGCCAGCAGGGTTAGCGGGGGCGAGCAGTATTTT
v_gene: TRBV27; d_gene: TRBD1; abundance: -; j_gene: TRBJ1-4; CDR3aa: CASSSQTGGHEKLFF; CDR3nt: TGTGCCAGCAGTTCCCAGACAGGGGGTCATGAAAAACTGTTTTTT
v_gene: TRBV7-2; d_gene: TRBD1; abundance: few; j_gene: TRBJ1-6; CDR3aa: CASNRQGQGNSPLHF; CDR3nt: TGTGCCAGCAACAGACAGGGGCAAGGAAATTCACCCCTCCACTTT
v_gene: TRBV11-2; d_gene: -; abundance: -; j_gene: TRBJ2-7; CDR3aa: CASGKGGRREQYF; CDR3nt: TGTGCCAGCGGAAAAGGGGGTAGGCGAGAGCAGTACTTC
v_gene: TRBV7-9; d_gene: -; abundance: -; j_gene: TRBJ2-5; CDR3aa: CASSSPGPAYETQYF; CDR3nt: TGTGCCAGCAGCTCGCCGGGTCCAGCGTACGAGACCCAGTACTTC
v_gene: TRBV2; d_gene: TRBD1; abundance: -; j_gene: TRBJ1-6; CDR3aa: CASSTRTGSNSPLHF; CDR3nt: TGTGCCAGCAGTACACGGACAGGGAGCAATTCACCCCTCCACTTT
v_gene: TRBV15; d_gene: -; abundance: -; j_gene: TRBJ1-3; CDR3aa: CATSRSRSLRPGNTIYF; CDR3nt: TGTGCCACCAGCAGATCCCGGTCCCTTCGCCCAGGAAACACCATATATTTT
v_gene: TRBV30; d_gene: TRBD1; abundance: -; j_gene: TRBJ1-1; CDR3aa: CAWGATGTGGFDTEAFF; CDR3nt: TGTGCCTGGGGTGCAACCGGGACAGGGGGCTTCGACACTGAAGCTTTCTTT
v_gene: TRBV2; d_gene: TRBD1; abundance: once; j_gene: TRBJ2-7; CDR3aa: CASSRTGEGYEQYF; CDR3nt: TGTGCCAGCAGCCGGACAGGGGAGGGCTACGAGCAGTACTTC
v_gene: TRBV29-1; d_gene: -; abundance: -; j_gene: TRBJ2-7; CDR3aa: CSVLSPRVPYEQYF; CDR3nt: TGCAGCGTCTTGAGCCCCAGGGTCCCCTACGAGCAGTACTTC
v_gene: TRBV7-9; d_gene: -; abundance: -; j_gene: TRBJ1-4; CDR3aa: CASSRAGTVTNEKLFF; CDR3nt: TGTGCCAGCAGCAGGGCGGGGACGGTGACTAATGAAAAACTGTTTTTT
v_gene: TRBV6-6; d_gene: TRBD1; abundance: -; j_gene: TRBJ1-1; CDR3aa: CASRGRGGQDTEAFF; CDR3nt: TGTGCCAGCAGGGGCAGAGGGGGCCAGGACACTGAAGCTTTCTTT
v_gene: TRBV27; d_gene: -; abundance: -; j_gene: TRBJ1-2; CDR3aa: CASSLNAVSYGYTF; CDR3nt: TGTGCCAGCAGCTTAAACGCAGTTTCCTATGGCTACACCTTC
v_gene: TRBV30; d_gene: -; abundance: -; j_gene: TRBJ1-1; CDR3aa: CAWSLEFEAFF; CDR3nt: TGTGCCTGGAGTCTCGAGTTTGAAGCTTTCTTT
v_gene: TRBV18; d_gene: -; abundance: few; j_gene: TRBJ2-7; CDR3aa: CASSQKGTGNTYEQYF; CDR3nt: TGTGCCAGCTCACAGAAAGGCACAGGGAACACCTACGAGCAGTACTTC
v_gene: TRBV19; d_gene: TRBD1; abundance: once; j_gene: TRBJ1-2; CDR3aa: CASSARDRIYGYTF; CDR3nt: TGTGCCAGTAGTGCCCGGGACAGGATCTATGGCTACACCTTC
v_gene: TRBV11-1; d_gene: TRBD1; abundance: -; j_gene: TRBJ2-7; CDR3aa: CASSLLQDRWTYEQYF; CDR3nt: TGTGCCAGCAGCTTACTACAGGACAGGTGGACCTACGAGCAGTACTTC
v_gene: TRBV6-1; d_gene: TRBD1; abundance: -; j_gene: TRBJ2-2; CDR3aa: CASSGQGAGTGELFF; CDR3nt: TGTGCCAGCAGTGGTCAGGGGGCGGGCACCGGGGAGCTGTTTTTT
v_gene: TRBV7-2; d_gene: TRBD1; abundance: -; j_gene: TRBJ1-6; CDR3aa: CASSSPGTGVRSPLHF; CDR3nt: TGTGCCAGCAGCTCCCCCGGGACAGGGGTAAGATCACCCCTCCACTTT
v_gene: TRBV9; d_gene: -; abundance: -; j_gene: TRBJ1-2; CDR3aa: CASSAGSRRNVWDGYTF; CDR3nt: TGTGCCAGCAGCGCGGGGTCTCGAAGGAATGTTTGGGATGGCTACACCTTC
v_gene: TRBV9; d_gene: TRBD1; abundance: -; j_gene: TRBJ1-2; CDR3aa: CASSDSSGTGSIVYGYTF; CDR3nt: TGTGCCAGCAGCGATAGCTCCGGGACAGGTTCCATCGTCTATGGCTACACCTTC
v_gene: TRBV5-1; d_gene: -; abundance: few; j_gene: TRBJ1-1; CDR3aa: CASTAVVGTEAFF; CDR3nt: TGCGCCAGCACCGCGGTTGTCGGCACTGAAGCTTTCTTT
v_gene: TRBV6-5; d_gene: -; abundance: -; j_gene: TRBJ2-7; CDR3aa: CASRLLGGASYEQYF; CDR3nt: TGTGCCAGCAGGTTACTTGGGGGCGCCTCCTACGAGCAGTACTTC